A single sample is the source of the 5 T cell receptor beta chains below, sequenced in a study of T cell changes during pregnancy in multiple sclerosis. The method was immunoSEQ multiplex PCR; TCRdb's version includes in-frame clones alone and lacks a portion of them. The data hold around 55,000 clones, with 94% observed a single time. The specimen was CD8+ T cells from peripheral blood mononuclear cells, collected in the third trimester of pregnancy. These receptors were obtained from a female donor with multiple sclerosis, enrolled in a pregnancy study.

This chain uses TRBV10-3 with TRBJ1-3; possible D gene TRBD1, 5 bases. Looked up from germline, CDR1 is ENHRY and CDR2 is SYGVKD. Deletions cut 2 bases from V and 1 base from J, with 12 bases between. The CDR3 sequence is 16 residues long. CDR3: CAISEPTGSSGNTIYF. The DNA of the CDR3 is TGTGCCATCAGTGAGCCTACAGGATCATCTGGAAACACCATATATTTT.

The rearrangement uses TRBV19 and TRBJ1-5, with TRBD1 matching over 7 bases. J lost 1 base, V lost 1 base, and 4 bases had no gene match. This CDR3 contains 16 residues. Germline V gene data show CDR1 as LNHDA and CDR2 as SQIVND (reference sequence). CDR3 DNA sequence: TGTGCCAGTAGTATAGGCCCAGGGGGGAGCAATCAGCCCCAGCATTTT. This gives the protein CASSIGPGGSNQPQHF.

The chain joins TRBV19 to TRBJ1-1; 9 bases map to TRBD1. This CDR3 has 15 amino acids. Germline CDR1 reads LNHDA; CDR2 reads SQIVND (reference sequence). V lost 4 bases, J lost 4 bases, and 7 bases stayed unmatched. The CDR3 nucleotides read TGTGCCAGTAGTAGTCGGACAGGGGAGGGCACTGAAGCTTTCTTT. Protein product: CASSSRTGEGTEAFF.

The chain links TRBV30 to TRBJ2-2; D uncertain. The CDR3 runs 12 residues. Germline V CDR1 and CDR2: GTSNPN, SVGIG (reference sequence). Trimming took 4 bases from V and 5 from J, leaving 8 bases between them. DNA for the CDR3: TGTGCCTGGAAGAGGTCAACCGGGGAGCTGTTTTTT. This gives the protein CAWKRSTGELFF. The whole variable domain, filled in from reference TRBV30 and TRBJ2-2, reads SQTIHQWPATLVQPVGSPLSLECTVEGTSNPNLYWYRQAAGRGLQLLFYSVGIGQISSEVPQNLSASRPQDRQFILSSKKLLLSDSGFYLCAWKRSTGELFFGEGSRLTVL.

The chain couples TRBV19 to TRBJ1-1, with a possible D match to TRBD1 (6 bases). CDR3 length: 16 amino acids. Germline CDR1 LNHDA, CDR2 SQIVND (reference sequence). Trimming removed 6 bases from V and 0 bases from J, with 17 bases in between. The DNA for the CDR3 is TGTGCCAGTAGCCCAGGGGCGACAGTTTTGAACACTGAAGCTTTCTTT. Its translation is CASSPGATVLNTEAFF.